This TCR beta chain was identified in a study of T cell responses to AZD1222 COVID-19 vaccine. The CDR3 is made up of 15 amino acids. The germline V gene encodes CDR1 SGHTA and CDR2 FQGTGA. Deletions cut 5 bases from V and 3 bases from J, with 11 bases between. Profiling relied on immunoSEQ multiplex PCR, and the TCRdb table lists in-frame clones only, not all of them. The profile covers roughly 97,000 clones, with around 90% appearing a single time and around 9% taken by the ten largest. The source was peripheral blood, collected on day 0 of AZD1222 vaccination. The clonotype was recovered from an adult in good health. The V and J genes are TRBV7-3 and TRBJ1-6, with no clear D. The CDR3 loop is CASSPRGDYNSPLHF. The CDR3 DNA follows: TGTGCCAGCAGCCCCCGCGGAGACTATAATTCACCCCTCCACTTT.